This TCR beta chain was recorded in a study of monozygotic twins with inflammatory bowel disease. General observations from the study: IBD patients displayed reduced TCRbeta diversity (inverse Simpson) when set against healthy co-twins. There were differing immunosuppressive treatments, which may have added variability to patient repertoires. For repertoire similarity, concordant twins did not differ from discordant twins, possibly because power was limited.

Comments on this clonotype: Its antigen is not known.

Via template switching, UMIs carrying a 6-nucleotide sample barcode were introduced. TCRdb derives one entry per CDR3 protein from the 5' RACE reads, leaving out DNA. The sample shows approximately 400,000 distinct CDR3 sequences, and 2.4% sits with its ten largest clones. Germline V gene data show CDR1 as KGHSH and CDR2 as LQKENI. The CDR3 has 13 residues. V usage is TRBV18 and J usage is TRBJ1-4; as DNA is missing, the TRBD1 call by TCRdb cannot be tested. Sequenced sample: blood. The clonotype was recovered from a human donor with ulcerative colitis or Crohn's disease, or a healthy co-twin of an affected twin (not recorded which). The chain's CDR3 is CASSRGTDEKLFF.